These T cell receptor beta chains were read from a single sample in a study of PD-1 blockade in classical Hodgkin lymphoma. The method was immunoSEQ multiplex PCR; TCRdb's version includes in-frame clones alone and lacks a portion of them. Of approximately 90,000 clones listed, 83% are singletons. The sequencing here drew on peripheral blood mononuclear cells (PBMCs), taken before the fourth cycle of nivolumab. Every receptor here comes from a human donor with classical Hodgkin lymphoma. CDR3s leave out the opening cysteine and the closing phenylalanine or tryptophan.

V gene	J gene	CDR3 length	CDR3 protein
TRBV28	TRBJ2-3	14	ASSSPVAGGTDTQY
TRBV7-9	TRBJ2-7	12	ASSPGTGNYEQY
TRBV5-1	TRBJ2-2	13	ASSILSGSAGELF
TRBV7-2	TRBJ2-2	13	ASSALTGPTGELF
TRBV5-1	TRBJ2-7	10	ASSPGSLGQY
TRBV5-1	TRBJ1-5	11	ASSLRPNQPQH
TRBV6-6	TRBJ1-1	14	ASSYRDRGRITEAF
TRBV6-5	TRBJ1-5	13	ASSPGQGMGWAQH
TRBV27	TRBJ1-1	14	ASRTNEGMMNTEAF
TRBV9	TRBJ2-1	14	ASSFGLAGVGNEQF
TRBV7-2	TRBJ2-3	11	ASSLRGEDTQY
TRBV19	TRBJ2-1	13	ASTRLAGLNNEQF
TRBV7-2	TRBJ2-2	13	ASLWDRANTGELF
TRBV7-2	TRBJ2-7	13	ASSARTGALYEQY
TRBV5-1	TRBJ2-5	13	ASSLDGRAWETQY